These T cell receptor beta chains were read from a single sample in a study of T cell responses to AZD1222 COVID-19 vaccine. The method was immunoSEQ multiplex PCR; TCRdb's version includes in-frame clones alone and lacks a portion of them. The sample consists of tens of thousands of clones, around nine tenths of them appearing once. This sample comprised peripheral blood, obtained on day 0 of AZD1222 vaccination. Receptor source: an adult in good health. Each CDR3 is given with its conserved first and last residue. D genes are given only for firm matches. Size values are once, few and many counts, or a class for expanded clones, and some rows have none.

j_call clone_size cdr3_length d_call v_call cdr3_nt cdr3_aa
TRBJ1-1 once 14 TRBD1 TRBV5-1 TGCGCCAGCAGCTCCGACAGGGGGTTAACTGAAGCTTTCTTT CASSSDRGLTEAFF
TRBJ2-3 once 15 . TRBV7-9 TGTGCCAGCAGCTCCTCCGCGACTAGCACAGATACGCAGTATTTT CASSSSATSTDTQYF
TRBJ1-2 once 11 . TRBV21-1 TGTGCCAGCAGCAGCGGCGGAGGCTACACCTTC CASSSGGGYTF
TRBJ1-5 . 16 TRBD1 TRBV6-1 TGTGCCAGCAGTGAACTCCAGGGGGCTAGCAATCAGCCCCAGCATTTT CASSELQGASNQPQHF
TRBJ1-2 once 13 . TRBV12-3/TRBV12-4 TGTGCCAGCAGCTCACAGGTTAACTATGGCTACACCTTC CASSSQVNYGYTF
TRBJ2-3 once 15 TRBD1 TRBV28 TGTGCCAGCAGTTCATTAGGACAGGGAGCAGATACGCAGTATTTT CASSSLGQGADTQYF
TRBJ1-2 . 18 TRBD1 TRBV9 TGTGCCAGCAGCGCAGACGGACAGGGGCTCCAAACCATCTATGGCTACACCTTC CASSADGQGLQTIYGYTF
TRBJ1-3 . 15 TRBD1 TRBV2 TGTGCCAGCAGTTTTGACACAGGGGCCTCGAACACCATATATTTT CASSFDTGASNTIYF
TRBJ1-1 . 14 . TRBV7-9 TGTGCCAGCAGCTTAGGACAGCCGAACACTGAAGCTTTCTTT CASSLGQPNTEAFF
TRBJ1-6 . 11 . TRBV27 TGTGCCAGCGGAGAAAATTCACCCCTCCACTTT CASGENSPLHF
TRBJ1-1 . 13 . TRBV7-8 TGTGCCAGCAGCGCGGACCTGAACACTGAAGCTTTCTTT CASSADLNTEAFF
TRBJ2-3 . 17 TRBD2 TRBV5-1 TGCGCCAGCAGCTCCGGGACTAGCGGGAGCAGTAGAGATACGCAGTATTTT CASSSGTSGSSRDTQYF
TRBJ1-5 . 11 . TRBV20-1 TGCAGTGCTACCAACAATCAGCCCCAGCATTTT CSATNNQPQHF
TRBJ1-2 . 16 . TRBV4-1 TGCGCCAGCAGCCGGGACGGGGACGGAGGAAACTATGGCTACACCTTC CASSRDGDGGNYGYTF
TRBJ1-5 . 14 . TRBV19 TGTGCCAGTAGTATCGCTGGGCCGGGTCAGCCCCAGCATTTT CASSIAGPGQPQHF
TRBJ2-5 . 15 . TRBV10-3 TGTGCCATAACCCCGGGGGGCCTGAGGAAAGAGACCCAGTACTTC CAITPGGLRKETQYF
TRBJ2-2 . 12 . TRBV29-1 TGCAGCGTTGTTCGGGGTATCGGGGAGCTGTTTTTT CSVVRGIGELFF
TRBJ2-7 . 15 . TRBV9 TGTGCCAGCAGCGCTTCCACCGGGACACCTTACGAGCAGTACTTC CASSASTGTPYEQYF
TRBJ2-7 few 15 TRBD1 TRBV28 TGTGCCAGCAGTTCAGGGACAGGGGCCTCCTACGAGCAGTACTTC CASSSGTGASYEQYF
TRBJ2-7 . 11 . TRBV3-1/TRBV3-2 TGTGCCAGCAGCGACCACAGGGAGCAGTACTTC CASSDHREQYF
TRBJ2-1 . 13 . TRBV12-3/TRBV12-4 TGTGCCAGCAGTTATTCGGGGACCGGTGAGCAGTTCTTC CASSYSGTGEQFF
TRBJ2-2 . 16 TRBD1 TRBV14 TGTGCCAGCAGCCAAGATAGGACAGGGCGGGCCGGGGAGCTGTTTTTT CASSQDRTGRAGELFF
TRBJ1-4 . 13 . TRBV2 TGTGCCAGCAACCTGTATGATGGAGAAAAACTGTTTTTT CASNLYDGEKLFF
TRBJ1-2 . 16 . TRBV9 TGTGCCAGCAGCGTAGCGCTGGCTCCCGGAGGGTATGGCTACACCTTC CASSVALAPGGYGYTF